The clone carrying this TCR beta chain was detected only a few times. The antigen remains unidentified. Included in the TCR beta cDNA libraries were unique molecular identifiers. Input of roughly 1 to 11 million T cells yielded 450,000 to 550,000 cDNA molecules. TCRdb re-derived calls from the PCR reads in MiXCR, one entry per CDR3 protein. The sample carries about 810,000 distinct CDR3 sequences, around 53% recorded once. The sample originates from a study of post-analysis software for immune sequencing data. Study-level information: Recorded subtypes: relapsing-remitting, secondary progressive, progressive-relapsing; some patients unannotated. General study points: Controls had lower frequencies than patients of 4 or 5 TRBV segments, which included TRBV5-6, TRBV5-1 and TRBV20-1. F measure clustering grouped samples strongly by preparation batch. Controls' normalized Chao1 diversity significantly exceeded that of multiple sclerosis patients.

This CDR3 spans 13 amino acids. The ends were cut back, 7 bases at V and 5 bases at J, with 12 bases in the middle. The TCR was taken from a girl aged 5-17 years with multiple sclerosis. The V call is TRBV12-3 or TRBV12-4, the J call TRBJ2-4; D may match TRBD1 or TRBD2 (5 bases each). Sequenced sample: blood. CDR3 residues: CASKGTEENIQYF. CDR3 bases: TGTGCCAGCAAGGGGACGGAAGAAAACATTCAGTACTTC.